This entry lists 30 T cell receptor beta chains sequenced from one sample in a study of patients and donors after allogeneic stem cell transplantation (TCRdb year 2020). The library was prepared using RT-PCR. Instrument used: NextSeq 550. TCRdb reprocessed the public reads (quality trimming at Q25 with fastp, clone calling with MiXCR) and kept in-frame beta chains. Rows matching on CDR3 protein sequence are summarized as one entry with the most common DNA and genes. The sample table shows 90,000 to 130,000 distinct CDR3 sequences, and around 35% are seen once. More than 25% of the sample is taken by the ten largest. The specimen was blood, either unsorted or a sorted T cell fraction (not recorded which). These receptor sequences come from a human donor who was either an allogeneic HSCT recipient or a stem cell or donor lymphocyte infusion donor (not recorded which). It is not recorded whose cells these are; they may come from a transplant donor.

This clonotype was found a few times. The chain couples TRBV5-1 to TRBJ2-1; the match to TRBD2 covers 8 bases. The CDR3 has 15 amino acids. V shed 1 base and J 1 base; nucleotides not matched to a gene: 1. Germline assignment: CDR1 SGHRS and CDR2 YFSETQ. The DNA for the CDR3 is TGCGCCAGCAGCTTGTTAGCGGGGTCCTACAATGAGCAGTTCTTC. The encoded protein is CASSLLAGSYNEQFF.

This clonotype was seen a handful of times. The rearrangement joins TRBV25-1 to TRBJ1-5; unclear D gene. In germline, CDR1 is MGHDK, CDR2 SYGVNS. The CDR3 runs to 9 residues. Trimming pared 11 bases from V and 9 bases from J, leaving 8 bases between. CDR3 DNA: TGTGCCCCGCACAGGCCCCAGCATTTT. It is translated as CAPHRPQHF.

The sample holds one count of this clonotype. For the CDR3, the DNA is TGCGCCAGCAGCCAAGATGCCGCCCCTCTAGCCAAAAACATTCAGTACTTC. The encoded protein is CASSQDAAPLAKNIQYF. V is TRBV4-1 and J is TRBJ2-4; D unclear. This CDR3 is 17 amino acids long. Germline loops: CDR1 MGHRA, CDR2 YSYEKL. With 0 bases removed from V and 0 bases from J, the gap between germline ends came to 12 bases.

The gene calls are TRBV5-1 and TRBJ2-1; 7 bases fit TRBD2. CDR1 and CDR2 (germline): SGHRS, YFSETQ. This CDR3 comprises 16 residues. The V segment lost 2 bases and the J segment 8 bases; nucleotides outside the gene matches: 13. The CDR3 DNA is TGCGCCAGCAGCTTTACGGGACTACACCCTAAGGATGAGCAGTTCTTC. Its protein product is CASSFTGLHPKDEQFF.

The chain has TRBV6-5 and TRBJ1-6, with a possible D match to TRBD1 (6 bases). This CDR3 contains 13 residues. Trimming removed 0 bases from V and 12 bases from J, with 9 bases in between. CDR1 is MNHEY, CDR2 SVGAGI, per germline. The CDR3 DNA is TGTGCCAGCAGTTACTCGAAGGGGGGACCCCTCCACTTT. This codes for CASSYSKGGPLHF.

This clonotype occurred a few times. The V call is TRBV6-5, the J call TRBJ1-2; D is unclear. The V end was cut by 4 bases, the J end by 4 bases, with 16 bases between. Germline values: CDR1 MNHEY, CDR2 SVGAGI. This CDR3 is 15 amino acids long. CDR3 coding DNA: TGTGCCAGCAGTTCCCGGCAGAGGTCCGTCTATGGCTACACCTTC. Protein: CASSSRQRSVYGYTF.

The genes are TRBV6-5 and TRBJ1-5, with TRBD1 as a possible D gene (5 bases). V was cut by 5 bases and J by 2 bases, with 16 bases left in between. The CDR3 extends over 16 amino acids. Per germline, CDR1 MNHEY and CDR2 SVGAGI. The CDR3 sequence is CASSQYPGGRNQPQHF. The DNA of the CDR3 is TGTGCCAGCAGTCAATACCCCGGGGGTCGCAATCAGCCCCAGCATTTT.

This clonotype was counted only a few times. This chain joins TRBV5-6 and TRBJ1-6; no reliable D call. The V gene's germline CDR1 is SGHDT and CDR2 YYEEEE. The germline V and J ends were trimmed by 4 bases and 6 bases, with 8 bases remaining between them. This CDR3 is 13 amino acids long. CDR3 protein: CASSTGPNSPLHF. The CDR3 DNA is TGTGCCAGCAGCACCGGCCCTAATTCACCCCTCCACTTT.

This clonotype was observed a few times. CDR3 DNA: TGTGCCAGCAGTGAAGGGTATCAGCCCCAGCATTTT. The encoded protein is CASSEGYQPQHF. The chain joins TRBV2 to TRBJ1-5; D not certain. V was pared by 1 base and J by 5 bases, with 3 bases between. Germline CDR1 is SNHLY and CDR2 is FYNNEI. The CDR3 totals 12 residues.

This clonotype was observed a handful of times. The rearrangement uses TRBV14 and TRBJ2-1; TRBD1 might be the D (5 bases). Germline V gives CDR1 SGHDN, CDR2 FVKESK. The V gene lost 5 bases and the J gene lost 8 bases, with 19 bases spanning the gap. The CDR3 runs to 15 residues. The CDR3, as DNA: TGTGCCAGCAGCGTCCTAAGGGGCGTATTCGATGAGCAGTTCTTC. It is translated as CASSVLRGVFDEQFF.

The rearrangement uses TRBV20-1 and TRBJ1-5, with D perhaps TRBD1 (5 bases). This CDR3 comprises 15 residues. Germline CDR1 and CDR2: DFQATT and SNEGSKA (reference sequence). Deletions cut 3 bases from V and 0 bases from J, with 12 bases between. The CDR3 is CSARPGTRSNQPQHF. The DNA for the CDR3 is TGCAGTGCTAGGCCCGGGACCCGTAGCAATCAGCCCCAGCATTTT.

This chain links TRBV29-1 with TRBJ1-3; no definite D call. V dropped 4 bases and J dropped 4 bases, with 8 bases sitting between them. The CDR3 extends over 12 amino acids. CDR1 is SQVTM, CDR2 ANQGSEA, per germline. This CDR3 reads CSVAGQGNTIYF. In nucleotides, the CDR3 is TGCAGCGTTGCGGGTCAGGGAAACACCATATATTTT.

This clonotype was observed a handful of times. V and J are TRBV12-3 or TRBV12-4 and TRBJ2-3; TRBD2 agrees at 8 bases. V lost 6 bases and J lost 2; bases outside the gene matches: 10. CDR3 length: 16 residues. The CDR3 reads CASSRALAGPTDTQYF. As DNA, the CDR3 is TGTGCCAGCAGCCGCGCCCTAGCGGGCCCCACAGATACGCAGTATTTT.

In its sample, this clonotype was seen a few times. J is TRBJ2-3 and V is TRBV7-2; D is uncertain. The CDR3 is 16 amino acids. The V gene's germline CDR1 is SGHTA and CDR2 FQGNSA. V shed 4 bases and J shed 2 bases, with 16 bases lying between them. Here the CDR3 reads CASSSRVLGSTDTQYF. Written as DNA, the CDR3 is TGTGCCAGCAGCTCCCGTGTTTTGGGGTCCACAGATACGCAGTATTTT.

The chain recombines TRBV12-3 or TRBV12-4 with TRBJ1-2; D remains ambiguous. V lost 1 base to trimming and J lost 8 bases, with 5 bases between them. The CDR3 has 11 residues. As DNA, the CDR3 is TGTGCCAGCAGTTTAGGCCGAGGCTACACCTTC. Residues: CASSLGRGYTF.

This clonotype was seen a handful of times. The rearrangement uses TRBV12-3 or TRBV12-4 and TRBJ2-3, with D possibly TRBD1 on 6 matching bases. CDR3 length: 14 amino acids. V was clipped by 3 bases and J by 3 bases, with 10 bases between them. The chain's CDR3 is CASSLTGPTDTQYF. In DNA form, the CDR3 reads TGTGCCAGCAGTTTGACAGGACCAACAGATACGCAGTATTTT.

V gene TRBV29-1 combines with J gene TRBJ2-7; 12 bases fit TRBD2. Per the germline V gene, CDR1 is SQVTM and CDR2 is ANQGSEA. This CDR3 is 13 amino acids long. Unmatched junction bases numbered 3, after V lost 6 bases and J lost 3 bases. As DNA, the CDR3 is TGCAGCGTGGCGGGACTAGCGGGCTACGAGCAGTACTTC. Translated: CSVAGLAGYEQYF.

V gene TRBV24-1 combines with J gene TRBJ2-1, with 8 bases identical to TRBD1. Germline CDR1 and CDR2: KGHDR and SFDVKD. The CDR3 consists of 16 residues. With V trimmed by 7 bases and J by 5 bases, 12 bases remained unmatched. This CDR3 reads CATSESGRGLHNEQFF. CDR3 DNA sequence: TGTGCCACCAGCGAGAGCGGCAGGGGGCTACACAATGAGCAGTTCTTC.

This clonotype rates as medium-sized. The chain recombines TRBV7-2 with TRBJ1-1, with 8 bases matching TRBD1. The length of the CDR3 is 15 residues. Germline V gives CDR1 SGHTA, CDR2 FQGNSA. Unmatched junction bases numbered 12, after V lost 5 bases and J lost 7 bases. CDR3 bases: TGTGCCAGCAGCCCAACACTCAGGGGGCAGGGTGAAGCTTTCTTT. This codes for CASSPTLRGQGEAFF.

The rearrangement joins TRBV7-9 to TRBJ2-1; TRBD1 or TRBD2 may be the D gene (5 bases each). V dropped 3 bases and J dropped 5 bases, with 8 bases sitting between them. Germline V CDR1 and CDR2: SEHNR, FQNEAQ (reference sequence). The CDR3 is 13 residues long. The CDR3 nucleotides are TGTGCCAGCAGCTTGGGACCCAACAATGAGCAGTTCTTC. It yields the protein CASSLGPNNEQFF.

This chain uses TRBV29-1 with TRBJ2-7; D is undetermined. The CDR3 runs to 12 residues. V was cut by 4 bases and J by 3 bases, with 10 bases left in between. Germline lookup yields CDR1 SQVTM and CDR2 ANQGSEA. The DNA of the CDR3 is TGCAGCGTTGTTCGAACAAACTACGAGCAGTACTTC. Its translation: CSVVRTNYEQYF.

This clonotype was recorded a few times. The chain uses TRBV12-3 or TRBV12-4 and TRBJ2-2; maybe TRBD2 (5 bases). Between the trimmed V and J ends, which lost 6 bases and 4 bases, there was a span of 12 bases. There are 14 residues in the CDR3. The CDR3 protein is CASRSDSPTGELFF. CDR3 nucleotide sequence: TGTGCCAGCAGATCGGACTCACCCACCGGGGAGCTGTTTTTT.

This clonotype was seen once. The rearrangement joins TRBV11-2 to TRBJ1-1; TRBD1 might be the D (5 bases). Germline CDR1 SGHAT, CDR2 FQNNGV. The CDR3 totals 15 residues. V gave up 0 bases and J gave up 11 bases, with 19 bases separating them. CDR3 residues: CASSLDVAWGSTAFF. As DNA, the CDR3 is TGTGCCAGCAGCTTAGATGTTGCATGGGGGTCTACGGCTTTCTTT.

Only a few counts were recorded for this clonotype. The genes are TRBV18 and TRBJ2-7; the match to TRBD2 covers 7 bases. The CDR3 extends over 14 amino acids. CDR1 and CDR2 (germline): KGHSH, LQKENI. V was pared by 1 base and J by 3 bases, with 3 bases of the junction left unmatched. CDR3 DNA sequence: TGTGCCAGCTCACCACGGGAGGGAGACTACGAGCAGTACTTC. This codes for CASSPREGDYEQYF.

The chain combines TRBV7-2 with TRBJ1-1; the D gene is possibly TRBD1 (5 bases). The germline V gene encodes CDR1 SGHTA and CDR2 FQGNSA. CDR3 length: 16 amino acids. V dropped 4 bases and J dropped 4 bases, with 19 bases sitting between them. The CDR3 region is CASSSLTVMGRTEAFF. The CDR3 DNA is TGTGCCAGCAGCTCGTTGACAGTGATGGGGCGCACTGAAGCTTTCTTT.

The chain uses TRBV6-5 and TRBJ1-5; D gene unclear. CDR1 is MNHEY and CDR2 is SVGAGI in the germline V gene. V gave up 0 bases and J gave up 5 bases, with 5 bases separating them. The CDR3 sequence is 13 residues long. The CDR3 is CASSYSRDQPQHF. The CDR3, as DNA: TGTGCCAGCAGTTACTCAAGGGATCAGCCCCAGCATTTT.

The J gene is TRBJ2-3, the V gene TRBV23-1; 9 bases map to TRBD1. TRBV23-1 belongs to the ORF category, with a function that is uncertain. V lost 6 bases to trimming and J lost 0 bases; unmatched junction nucleotides: 4. This CDR3 is built from 15 residues. The CDR3 sequence: CASRGQGGSTDTQYF. The CDR3 DNA reads as TGCGCCAGCAGGGGACAGGGCGGCAGCACAGATACGCAGTATTTT.

This clonotype was detected only a few times. The gene calls are TRBV12-3 or TRBV12-4 and TRBJ1-6, with TRBD1 as a possible D gene (6 bases). Between the trimmed V and J ends, which lost 5 bases and 10 bases, there was a span of 15 bases. The CDR3 has 14 residues. The CDR3 DNA follows: TGTGCCAGCAGTCAACAGGGAGGAAAGTCACCCCTCCACTTT. This codes for CASSQQGGKSPLHF.

The sample holds a few counts of this clonotype. The genes are TRBV12-3 or TRBV12-4 and TRBJ2-1; no clear D. The ends were cut back, 7 bases at V and 4 bases at J, with 8 bases in the middle. The CDR3 loop spans 12 amino acids. This CDR3 reads CASTDRYNEQFF. For the CDR3, the DNA is TGTGCCAGCACGGACCGGTACAATGAGCAGTTCTTC.

This rearrangement joins TRBV20-1 to TRBJ1-6; D possibly corresponds to TRBD1 (6 bases). Trimming took off 1 base at V and 10 bases at J, with 14 bases between the two ends. Germline CDR1 reads DFQATT; CDR2 reads SNEGSKA (reference sequence). This CDR3 has 14 amino acids. The CDR3 is CSARGWARGSPLHF. For the CDR3, the DNA is TGCAGTGCTAGAGGATGGGCCAGGGGCTCACCCCTCCACTTT.